This T cell receptor beta chain was identified during a study of blood T cell repertoires in COVID-19. In the study overall: The study drew acute and convalescent COVID-19 samples from the United States, Italy and Spain.

In the authors' methods: Scientists estimated how many nucleated cells there were by amplifying reference gene primers. Method: immunoSEQ multiplex PCR; TCRdb's copy keeps in-frame clones and lacks some. V, J and clone size reflect that table, while D and trimming were determined from the DNA. The table includes 55,000 to 65,000 clones, 65% to 80% detected once. The V and J ends lost 4 bases and 2 bases, in that order; junction bases with no gene match: 6. The CDR3 spans 15 residues. In germline, CDR1 is MNHEY, CDR2 SMNVEV (reference sequence). Sequencing used peripheral blood. V and J are TRBV27 and TRBJ2-7, with TRBD2 identical over 9 bases. This clonotype originated in a man aged 55 to 70 with acute or convalescent COVID-19. The CDR3 is CASSWGSGSTYEQYF. As DNA, the CDR3 is TGTGCCAGCAGTTGGGGTAGCGGGAGTACCTACGAGCAGTACTTC.